The 13 T cell receptor beta chains below all came from one sample that was sequenced in a study of CD8 T cells in Susac syndrome. When the RNA was reverse transcribed, random hexamers were used with an input of roughly 0.5 to 1 ug. TCRdb re-derived calls from the immunoSEQ multiplex PCR reads in MiXCR, one entry per CDR3 protein. The table has over 150,000 distinct CDR3 sequences, 95% to 96% seen once. The sequencing input was CD4+ T cells from PBMCs. These receptors came from a human donor with Susac syndrome.

This chain joins TRBV19 and TRBJ1-5, with D possibly matching TRBD1 (5 bases). Germline values: CDR1 LNHDA, CDR2 SQIVND (reference sequence). CDR3 length: 14 residues. V was shortened by 5 bases and J by 3 bases, with 11 bases between the two germline ends. Written as DNA, the CDR3 is TGTGCCAGTAGTCCCGGGGGAGACAATCAGCCCCAGCATTTT. Translated: CASSPGGDNQPQHF.

This clonotype appeared once. This chain links TRBV18 with TRBJ2-5; the D is unclear. The CDR3 is 12 amino acids. Per the germline V gene, CDR1 is KGHSH and CDR2 is LQKENI. Trimming stripped 1 base from V and 5 bases from J, with 5 bases between. The CDR3 nucleotides are TGTGCCAGCTCACCACGGAAGGAGACCCAGTACTTC. It codes for CASSPRKETQYF.

This chain uses TRBV19 with TRBJ1-1, with D possibly matching TRBD1 (5 bases). Deletions cut 4 bases from V and 9 bases from J, with 9 bases between. This CDR3 has 11 amino acids. The germline CDR1 and CDR2 sequences are LNHDA and SQIVND (reference sequence). CDR3: CASSREGQAFF. CDR3 DNA: TGTGCCAGTAGTAGGGAGGGGCAAGCTTTCTTT.

V is TRBV2 and J is TRBJ2-7, with 7 bases identical to TRBD2. Trimming removed 8 bases from V and 6 bases from J; junction bases left unmatched: 1. Germline loops: CDR1 SNHLY, CDR2 FYNNEI. This CDR3 has 10 amino acids. The CDR3 loop reads CASGEGEQYF. CDR3 nucleotides: TGTGCCAGCGGGGAGGGCGAGCAGTACTTC.

The chain joins TRBV6-5 to TRBJ2-7, with D possibly called TRBD1 or TRBD2 (5 bases each). The CDR3 extends over 12 amino acids. The germline V gene has CDR1 MNHEY and CDR2 SVGAGI. The V end lost 6 bases, the J end lost 2 bases, and 8 bases lay between the germline ends. In DNA form, the CDR3 reads TGTGCCAGCAGGGGACCCACCTACGAGCAGTACTTC. This encodes CASRGPTYEQYF.

The chain has TRBV3-1 and TRBJ2-2; possible D gene TRBD2, 5 bases. V was cut by 7 bases and J by 4 bases, with 13 bases left in between. The CDR3 loop spans 14 amino acids. Germline V gives CDR1 LGHDT, CDR2 YNNKEL (reference sequence). The DNA for the CDR3 is TGTGCCAGCAATAGCGCCGGCACCACCGGGGAGCTGTTTTTT. Protein sequence: CASNSAGTTGELFF.

This chain connects TRBV3-1 to TRBJ2-2, with D unclear. The V gene lost 4 bases and the J gene lost 2 bases, with 8 bases spanning the gap. This CDR3 is built from 14 residues. The germline V gene has CDR1 LGHDT and CDR2 YNNKEL (reference sequence). CDR3 in DNA: TGTGCCAGCAGCCGCCGGAGTAACACCGGGGAGCTGTTTTTT. Its translation: CASSRRSNTGELFF. The variable domain in full, with the rest retrieved from reference TRBV3-1 and TRBJ2-2, is DTAVSQTPKYLVTQMGNDKSIKCEQNLGHDTMYWYKQDSKKFLKIMFSYNNKELIINETVPNRFSPKSPDKAHLNLHINSLELGDSAVYFCASSRRSNTGELFFGEGSRLTVL.

J is TRBJ2-3 and V is TRBV19, with unresolved D. This CDR3 region has 11 residues. V was pared by 10 bases and J by 3 bases, with 8 bases between. Per the germline V gene, CDR1 is LNHDA and CDR2 is SQIVND (reference sequence). CDR3 residues: CATSETDTQYF. The CDR3 coding sequence is TGTGCCACCTCTGAAACAGATACGCAGTATTTT.

CDR3 coding DNA: TGCAGTGCTAGAGATCCGGGACTAGCGTCCTACGAGCAGTACTTC. It specifies CSARDPGLASYEQYF. V usage is TRBV20-1 and J usage is TRBJ2-7; the match to TRBD2 covers 10 bases. CDR1 is DFQATT, CDR2 SNEGSKA, per germline (reference sequence). This CDR3 has 15 residues. With V trimmed by 0 bases and J by 1 base, 3 bases remained unmatched.

The CDR3 here is CSVSDHLAYEQYF. CDR3 DNA: TGCAGCGTCAGCGACCACCTCGCCTACGAGCAGTACTTC. V usage is TRBV29-1 and J usage is TRBJ2-7; the D is unclear. V was cut by 6 bases and J by 2 bases, with 14 bases left in between. CDR1 SQVTM and CDR2 ANQGSEA come from the germline V gene. The CDR3 sequence is 13 residues long.

The rearrangement uses TRBV7-2 and TRBJ2-1; 9 nucleotides align to TRBD1. The CDR3 length is 16 residues. Germline V gene sequence: CDR1 SGHTA, CDR2 FQGNSA. The V and J ends lost 3 bases and 5 bases, in that order; junction bases with no gene match: 8. CDR3 protein: CASSFRTGQGDNEQFF. In DNA form, the CDR3 reads TGTGCCAGCAGCTTCCGAACGGGACAGGGAGACAATGAGCAGTTCTTC. Based on the CDR3 plus reference TRBV7-2 and TRBJ2-1, the full variable domain is GAGVSQSPSNKVTEKGKDVELRCDPISGHTALYWYRQSLGQGLEFLIYFQGNSAPDKSGLPSDRFSAERTGGSVSTLTIQRTQQEDSAVYLCASSFRTGQGDNEQFFGPGTRLTVL.

This chain joins TRBV13 and TRBJ2-1; TRBD2 might be the D (5 bases). CDR1 and CDR2 from the germline V gene are PRHDT and FYEKMQ (reference sequence). The CDR3 extends over 15 amino acids. The V gene lost 1 base and the J gene lost 3 bases, with 10 bases spanning the gap. CDR3 nucleotides: TGTGCCAGCAGCTTAGACGGGGAAATCTACAATGAGCAGTTCTTC. The encoded protein is CASSLDGEIYNEQFF.

The chain recombines TRBV28 with TRBJ2-7; D call uncertain. CDR1 and CDR2 (germline): MDHEN, SYDVKM. This CDR3 region has 12 residues. V was clipped by 7 bases and J by 13 bases, with 20 bases between them. As DNA, the CDR3 is TGTGCCAGCACCTATCCGGAAGGACCACGTTACTTC. This encodes CASTYPEGPRYF.